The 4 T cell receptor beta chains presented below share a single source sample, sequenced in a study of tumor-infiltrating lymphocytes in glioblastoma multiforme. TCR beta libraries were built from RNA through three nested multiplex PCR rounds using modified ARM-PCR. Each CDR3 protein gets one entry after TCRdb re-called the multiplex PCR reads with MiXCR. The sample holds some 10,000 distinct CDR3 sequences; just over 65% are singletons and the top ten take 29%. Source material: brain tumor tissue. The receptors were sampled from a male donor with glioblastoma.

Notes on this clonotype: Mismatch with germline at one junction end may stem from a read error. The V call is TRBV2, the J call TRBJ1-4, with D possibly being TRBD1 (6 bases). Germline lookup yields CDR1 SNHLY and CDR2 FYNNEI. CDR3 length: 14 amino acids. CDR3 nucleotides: TGTGACAGCAGTCCACAGGGCTTCAATGAAAAACTGTTTTTT. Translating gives CDSSPQGFNEKLFF.

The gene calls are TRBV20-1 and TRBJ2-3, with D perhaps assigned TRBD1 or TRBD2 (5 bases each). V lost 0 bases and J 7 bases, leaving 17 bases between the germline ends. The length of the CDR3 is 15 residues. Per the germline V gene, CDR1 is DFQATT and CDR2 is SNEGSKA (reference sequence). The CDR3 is CSARDYGGSANTQYF. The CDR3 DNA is TGCAGTGCTAGAGATTATGGGGGATCGGCAAATACGCAGTATTTT.

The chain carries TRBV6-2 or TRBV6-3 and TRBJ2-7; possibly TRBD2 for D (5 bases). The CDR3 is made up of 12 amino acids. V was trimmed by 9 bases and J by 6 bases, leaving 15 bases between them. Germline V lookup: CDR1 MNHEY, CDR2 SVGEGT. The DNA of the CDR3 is TGTGCCAGTAGCGAGTTTATCTGCGAGCAGTACTTC. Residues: CASSEFICEQYF.

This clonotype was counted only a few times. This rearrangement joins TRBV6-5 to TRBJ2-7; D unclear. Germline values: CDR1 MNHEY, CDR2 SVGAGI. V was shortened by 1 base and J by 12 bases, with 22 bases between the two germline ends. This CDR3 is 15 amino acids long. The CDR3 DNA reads TGTGCCAGCAGTTACTTCTCGGCAAGCCAGTACAAGCGGTACTTC. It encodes CASSYFSASQYKRYF.